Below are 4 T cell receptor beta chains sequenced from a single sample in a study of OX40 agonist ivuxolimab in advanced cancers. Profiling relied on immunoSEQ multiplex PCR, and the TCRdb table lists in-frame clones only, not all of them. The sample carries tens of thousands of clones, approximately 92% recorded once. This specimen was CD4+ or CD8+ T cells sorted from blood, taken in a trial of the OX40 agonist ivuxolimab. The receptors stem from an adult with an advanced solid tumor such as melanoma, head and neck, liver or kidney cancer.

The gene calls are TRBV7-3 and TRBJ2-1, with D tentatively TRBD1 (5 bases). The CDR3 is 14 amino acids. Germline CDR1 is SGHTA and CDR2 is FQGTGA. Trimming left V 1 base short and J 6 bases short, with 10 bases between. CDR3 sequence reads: CASSLRMGPNEQFF. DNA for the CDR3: TGTGCCAGCAGCTTAAGGATGGGGCCCAATGAGCAGTTCTTC.

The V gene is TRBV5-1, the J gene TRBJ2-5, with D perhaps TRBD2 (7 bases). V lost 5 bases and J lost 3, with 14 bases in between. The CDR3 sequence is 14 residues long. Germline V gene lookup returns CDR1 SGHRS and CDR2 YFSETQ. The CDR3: CASSGTGGEETQYF. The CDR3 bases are TGCGCCAGCAGTGGGACGGGGGGCGAAGAGACCCAGTACTTC.

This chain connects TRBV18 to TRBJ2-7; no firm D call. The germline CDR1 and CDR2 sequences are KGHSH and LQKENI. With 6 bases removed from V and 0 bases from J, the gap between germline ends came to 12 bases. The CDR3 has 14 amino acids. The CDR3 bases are TGTGCCAGCTCTCAATCTAAAAGCTCCTACGAGCAGTACTTC. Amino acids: CASSQSKSSYEQYF.

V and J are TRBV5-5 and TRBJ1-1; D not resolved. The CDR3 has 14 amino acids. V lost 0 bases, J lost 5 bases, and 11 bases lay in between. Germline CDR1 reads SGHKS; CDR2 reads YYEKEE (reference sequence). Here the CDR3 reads CASSLAGRGTEAFF. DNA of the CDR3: TGTGCCAGCAGCTTGGCGGGCCGGGGTACTGAAGCTTTCTTT.